These 9 T cell receptor beta chains originate from one sample sequenced in a study of cytomegalovirus exposure and HLA in healthy donors. The table came from immunoSEQ multiplex PCR; TCRdb's copy has only in-frame clones and leaves some out. The top ten clones hold under 2% of a sample with 95,000 to 150,000 clones, approximately 90% of them seen once. Sequencing used PBMCs. Receptors were obtained from a woman aged 18-29 years in good health and CMV-seronegative.

The table lists this clone with a count of one. The chain is built from TRBV7-2 and TRBJ1-6, with D perhaps matching TRBD1 (5 bases). Germline V CDR1 and CDR2: SGHTA, FQGNSA. The CDR3 is 12 amino acids. The V end was cut by 2 bases, the J end by 9 bases, with 5 bases between. CDR3 coding DNA: TGTGCCAGCAGCTTACAGGGTTCACCCCTCCACTTT. Residues: CASSLQGSPLHF.

CDR3 bases: TGTGCCAGCAGTGAAAGGGCGGGAGCCCCCCACAATGAGCAGTTCTTC. Its translation: CASSERAGAPHNEQFF. This rearrangement joins TRBV2 to TRBJ2-1; 7 bases line up with TRBD2. The V and J ends lost 2 bases and 5 bases, in that order; junction bases with no gene match: 9. CDR3 size: 16 residues. The germline V gene encodes CDR1 SNHLY and CDR2 FYNNEI.

There are a few counts of this clone. The chain links TRBV11-2 to TRBJ1-5, with TRBD1 matching over 10 bases. This CDR3 has 15 residues. In germline, CDR1 is SGHAT, CDR2 FQNNGV. J lost 4 bases, V lost 1 base, and 1 base had no gene match. The CDR3 reads CASSLGDRGNQPQHF. The CDR3 DNA reads TGTGCCAGCAGCTTAGGGGACAGGGGTAATCAGCCCCAGCATTTT.

The sample holds one count of this clone. The chain joins TRBV7-9 to TRBJ1-3; TRBD1 might be the D (5 bases). Trimming shortened V by 5 bases and J by 0 bases, and 20 bases separated the two germline ends. Germline V gene data show CDR1 as SEHNR and CDR2 as FQNEAQ (reference sequence). The CDR3 is made up of 18 amino acids. In nucleotides, the CDR3 is TGTGCCAGCAGCCACCAGCCGCGTGGTAGGGGCTCTGGAAACACCATATATTTT. It specifies CASSHQPRGRGSGNTIYF.

Concerning this clone: An end of the junction differs from the germline gene, which may be a read error. V usage is TRBV27 and J usage is TRBJ2-2; D might be TRBD2 (5 bases). In germline, CDR1 is MNHEY, CDR2 SMNVEV (reference sequence). This CDR3 contains 13 residues. Here the CDR3 DNA reads TGCGCCAGCAGTGAGAGGGACACCGGGGAGCTGTTTTTT. Protein sequence: CASSERDTGELFF.

This chain uses TRBV6-5 with TRBJ2-5; 7 bases agree with TRBD1. CDR1 and CDR2 (germline): MNHEY, SVGAGI. V dropped 6 bases and J dropped 4; count of bases not matched to a gene: 11. This CDR3 has 15 residues. CDR3 amino acids: CASRLRTGGRETQYF. CDR3 DNA sequence: TGTGCCAGCAGACTAAGGACAGGCGGCAGAGAGACCCAGTACTTC.

The rearrangement links TRBV11-2 to TRBJ2-1, with 10 bases that match TRBD2. Looked up from germline, CDR1 is SGHAT and CDR2 is FQNNGV. The CDR3 sequence is 15 residues long. V was pared by 5 bases and J by 6 bases, with 7 bases of the junction left unmatched. CDR3 bases: TGTGCCAGCAGCCCCGCTAGCGGGAGCAGCAATGAGCAGTTCTTC. It encodes CASSPASGSSNEQFF.

The chain carries TRBV6-5 and TRBJ2-7, with 12 bases fitting TRBD1. Per germline, CDR1 MNHEY and CDR2 SVGAGI. CDR3 length equals 14 residues. V trimming: 5 bases; J trimming: 5 bases; junction bases outside the gene matches: 4. For the CDR3, the DNA is TGTGCCAGCAGTGGGACAGGGGGCAGGGACGAGCAGTACTTC. Its translation: CASSGTGGRDEQYF.

This chain uses TRBV29-1 with TRBJ2-1; 9 nucleotides line up with TRBD1. CDR3 size: 14 residues. V shed 4 bases, J shed 7 bases, and the junction held 8 bases outside the gene matches. Per the germline V gene, CDR1 is SQVTM and CDR2 is ANQGSEA. For the CDR3, the DNA is TGCAGCGTTGGACAGGGGGGTAACTGGAATGAGCAGTTCTTC. Translation gives CSVGQGGNWNEQFF.